One sample yielded the 9 T cell receptor beta chains listed below, sequenced in a study of T-cell memory formation after mild COVID-19. TCRdb called the 5' RACE reads again in MiXCR, with one record for every CDR3 protein. The sample has 280,000 or so distinct CDR3 sequences, approximately 19% seen once. Sequencing used PBMCs or a T cell subset sorted from them (not recorded which). These TCRs come from a man aged 18 to 29 who had mild COVID-19 (a few samples of this study predate the infection). Cell type and time point are not known.

The rearrangement uses TRBV7-9 and TRBJ2-2, with 8 bases that match TRBD2. V shed 3 bases and J 4 bases; nucleotides not matched to a gene: 7. This CDR3 region has 16 residues. Per germline, CDR1 SEHNR and CDR2 FQNEAQ (reference sequence). CDR3: CASSFATGTSTGELFF. CDR3 in DNA: TGTGCCAGCAGCTTCGCCACCGGGACTAGCACCGGGGAGCTGTTTTTT.

This clonotype was recorded at least ten times. The chain is built from TRBV7-2 and TRBJ1-2; perhaps TRBD1 as D (5 bases). The germline CDR1 and CDR2 sequences are SGHTA and FQGNSA. Trimming cost V 4 bases and J 7 bases, with 25 bases left between them. This CDR3 has 17 residues. CDR3 sequence: CASSSRRQGSSLVGYTF. The CDR3 region has the DNA TGTGCCAGCAGCTCCCGAAGGCAGGGCAGCTCCCTCGTTGGCTACACCTTC. Based on the CDR3 plus reference TRBV7-2 and TRBJ1-2, the full variable domain is GAGVSQSPSNKVTEKGKDVELRCDPISGHTALYWYRQSLGQGLEFLIYFQGNSAPDKSGLPSDRFSAERTGGSVSTLTIQRTQQEDSAVYLCASSSRRQGSSLVGYTFGSGTRLTVV.

This sequence joins TRBV27 and TRBJ1-4; D is unclear. CDR3 size: 15 residues. Germline CDR1 is MNHEY and CDR2 is SMNVEV (reference sequence). V was pared by 1 base and J by 3 bases, with 9 bases between. The CDR3 DNA is TGTGCCAGCAGTTTATACGGAGTGTCTAATGAAAAACTGTTTTTT. Its translation is CASSLYGVSNEKLFF.

This clonotype was found a few times. V gene TRBV12-3 or TRBV12-4 combines with J gene TRBJ1-2; 7 nucleotides agree with TRBD1. The V and J ends lost 6 bases and 2 bases, in that order; junction bases with no gene match: 0. The CDR3 loop spans 12 amino acids. Written as DNA, the CDR3 is TGTGCCAGCAGGGACAGGAACTATGGCTACACCTTC. Residues: CASRDRNYGYTF.

This clonotype appeared many times. The rearrangement links TRBV4-1 to TRBJ2-3; the D is unclear. V was shortened by 1 base and J by 4 bases, with 18 bases between the two germline ends. Germline V gene lookup returns CDR1 MGHRA and CDR2 YSYEKL. The CDR3 contains 17 residues. The CDR3 coding sequence is TGCGCCAGCAGCCAAGGACCCCACCAGGCTCTAGCAGATACGCAGTATTTT. Protein sequence: CASSQGPHQALADTQYF.

The V call is TRBV3-1, the J call TRBJ2-5; possible D gene TRBD2, 5 bases. The CDR3 has 14 amino acids. V lost 6 bases, J lost 2 bases, and 13 bases lay in between. From germline, CDR1 is LGHDT and CDR2 YNNKEL (reference sequence). CDR3 protein: CASRDPGRQETQYF. The CDR3 DNA follows: TGTGCCAGCAGGGATCCGGGGAGACAAGAGACCCAGTACTTC.

The chain carries TRBV5-4 and TRBJ2-3, with a possible D match to TRBD1 (6 bases). Trimming removed 0 bases at V and 7 bases at J, with 12 bases between. The CDR3 extends over 14 amino acids. Germline CDR1 and CDR2: SGHNT and YYREEE (reference sequence). The chain's CDR3 is CASSLVSGEYTQYF. Written as DNA, the CDR3 is TGTGCCAGCAGCTTGGTGTCAGGGGAATATACGCAGTATTTT.

This clonotype was recorded many times. The genes are TRBV18 and TRBJ2-7; D not resolved. V lost 3 bases and J lost 2, with 2 bases in between. Germline V lookup: CDR1 KGHSH, CDR2 LQKENI. This CDR3 region has 11 residues. The DNA of the CDR3 is TGTGCCAGCTCACCCGCCTACGAGCAGTACTTC. Encoded protein: CASSPAYEQYF.

This clonotype appeared a few times. The rearrangement uses TRBV15 and TRBJ1-5, with D unresolved. The CDR3 runs to 12 residues. V lost 4 bases to trimming and J lost 5 bases, with 6 bases between them. Germline V gene data show CDR1 as LNHNV and CDR2 as YYDKDF (reference sequence). The CDR3 sequence is CATSIQDQPQHF. DNA for the CDR3: TGTGCCACCAGCATTCAGGATCAGCCCCAGCATTTT.